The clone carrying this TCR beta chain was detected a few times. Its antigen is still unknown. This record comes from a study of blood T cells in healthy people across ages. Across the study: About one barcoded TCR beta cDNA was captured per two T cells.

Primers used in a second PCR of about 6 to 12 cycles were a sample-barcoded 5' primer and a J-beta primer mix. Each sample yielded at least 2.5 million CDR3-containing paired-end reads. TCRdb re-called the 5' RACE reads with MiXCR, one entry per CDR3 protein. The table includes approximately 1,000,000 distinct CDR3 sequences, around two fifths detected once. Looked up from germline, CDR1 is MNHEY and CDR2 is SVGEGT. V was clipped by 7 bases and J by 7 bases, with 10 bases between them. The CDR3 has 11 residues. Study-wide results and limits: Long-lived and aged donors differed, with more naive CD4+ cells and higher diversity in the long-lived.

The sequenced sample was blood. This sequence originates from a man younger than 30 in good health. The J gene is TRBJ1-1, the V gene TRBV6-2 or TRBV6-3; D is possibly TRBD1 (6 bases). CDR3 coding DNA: TGTGCCAGCAAAATGGACAGTGAAGCTTTCTTT. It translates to CASKMDSEAFF.